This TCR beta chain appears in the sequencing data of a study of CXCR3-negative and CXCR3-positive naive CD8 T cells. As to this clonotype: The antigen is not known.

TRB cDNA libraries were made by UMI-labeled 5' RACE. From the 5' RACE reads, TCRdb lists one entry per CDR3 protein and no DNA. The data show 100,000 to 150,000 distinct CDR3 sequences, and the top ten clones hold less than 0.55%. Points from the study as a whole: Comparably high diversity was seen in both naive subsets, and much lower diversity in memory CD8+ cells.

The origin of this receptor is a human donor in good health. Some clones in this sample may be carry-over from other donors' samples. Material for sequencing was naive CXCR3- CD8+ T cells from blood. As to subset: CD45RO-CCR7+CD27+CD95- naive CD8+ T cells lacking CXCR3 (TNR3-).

CDR3 sequence reads: CASRGLAGVDNEQFF. This chain connects TRBV27 to TRBJ2-1; TCRdb's D call, TRBD2, is unchecked because there is no DNA. Germline V gene sequence: CDR1 MNHEY, CDR2 SMNVEV (reference sequence). The CDR3 is 15 amino acids.